These T cell receptor beta chains were read from a single sample in a study of human T cells and chemical hapten exposure. Via MiXCR, TCRdb re-called the RACE reads, giving one row per CDR3 protein. This table holds 75,000 to 100,000 distinct CDR3 sequences, over 9.5% found once. Source: whole blood, taken in connection with sensitization to the hapten diphenylcyclopropenone (DPC). The receptors here all came from a woman aged 55-70 years with alopecia areata. Some clones in this sample may be carry-over from other donors' samples. Both conserved end residues are part of each CDR3. The order of the fields is clone size, J gene, V gene, D gene, CDR3 protein, CDR3 DNA. A D gene is named only where the DNA matches it firmly. Size tells how often a clone was seen (once, few, many) or the class of an expanded clone, and some rows leave it out.

clone size: -
J gene: TRBJ1-2
V gene: TRBV5-4
D gene: -
CDR3 protein: CASSRGQSYGYTF
CDR3 DNA: TGTGCCAGCAGCCGTGGACAGAGCTATGGCTACACCTTC

clone size: few
J gene: TRBJ1-2
V gene: TRBV7-2
D gene: -
CDR3 protein: CASSFQDNYGYTF
CDR3 DNA: TGTGCCAGCAGCTTCCAGGACAACTATGGCTACACCTTC

clone size: many
J gene: TRBJ2-1
V gene: TRBV7-6
D gene: -
CDR3 protein: CASSLTSSSYNEQFF
CDR3 DNA: TGTGCCAGCAGCCTCACTAGCAGCTCCTACAATGAGCAGTTCTTC

clone size: many
J gene: TRBJ2-3
V gene: TRBV6-6
D gene: -
CDR3 protein: CASSSPGRDTQYF
CDR3 DNA: TGTGCCAGCAGTTCCCCGGGACGAGATACGCAGTATTTT

clone size: few
J gene: TRBJ2-3
V gene: TRBV20-1
D gene: -
CDR3 protein: CSARDRSPHFRLGDTQYF
CDR3 DNA: TGCAGTGCTAGAGATCGGAGCCCCCACTTTCGCCTGGGGGATACGCAGTATTTT

clone size: many
J gene: TRBJ2-5
V gene: TRBV29-1
D gene: -
CDR3 protein: CSGGYARETQYF
CDR3 DNA: TGCAGCGGGGGTTACGCGCGAGAGACCCAGTACTTC

clone size: medium-sized
J gene: TRBJ1-4
V gene: TRBV11-2
D gene: -
CDR3 protein: CASSLLWDKLFF
CDR3 DNA: TGTGCCAGCAGCTTATTGTGGGATAAACTGTTTTTT

clone size: many
J gene: TRBJ2-4
V gene: TRBV6-6
D gene: -
CDR3 protein: CAVGSRSGTKNIQYF
CDR3 DNA: TGTGCCGTCGGTTCTAGGTCAGGGACCAAAAACATTCAGTACTTC

clone size: few
J gene: TRBJ2-5
V gene: TRBV7-2
D gene: -
CDR3 protein: CASSLVASETQYF
CDR3 DNA: TGTGCCAGCAGCTTAGTGGCCAGCGAGACCCAGTACTTC

clone size: many
J gene: TRBJ1-4
V gene: TRBV11-2
D gene: -
CDR3 protein: CASRLLLDTNEKLFF
CDR3 DNA: TGTGCCAGCAGACTCCTCTTGGATACTAATGAAAAACTGTTTTTT

clone size: -
J gene: TRBJ1-6
V gene: TRBV12-3/TRBV12-4
D gene: TRBD1
CDR3 protein: CASSLTRGRSPLHF
CDR3 DNA: TGTGCCAGCAGTCTCACCAGGGGGCGGTCACCCCTCCACTTT

clone size: many
J gene: TRBJ2-7
V gene: TRBV7-8
D gene: -
CDR3 protein: CASSLAPRASEQYF
CDR3 DNA: TGTGCCAGCAGCTTAGCTCCCCGGGCTTCCGAGCAGTACTTC

clone size: many
J gene: TRBJ2-3
V gene: TRBV27
D gene: TRBD2
CDR3 protein: CASSSGGSGGLVTDTQYF
CDR3 DNA: TGTGCCAGCAGTTCGGGGGGTAGCGGGGGCCTAGTCACAGATACGCAGTATTTT

clone size: many
J gene: TRBJ2-7
V gene: TRBV27
D gene: -
CDR3 protein: CASSLYPGLAYEQYF
CDR3 DNA: TGTGCCAGCAGTTTATACCCGGGTCTAGCCTACGAGCAGTACTTC

clone size: -
J gene: TRBJ2-2
V gene: TRBV29-1
D gene: -
CDR3 protein: CSVTQGNTGELFF
CDR3 DNA: TGCAGCGTTACACAGGGCAACACCGGGGAGCTGTTTTTT

clone size: many
J gene: TRBJ1-3
V gene: TRBV11-2
D gene: -
CDR3 protein: CASSPRTSGNTIYF
CDR3 DNA: TGTGCCAGCAGCCCAAGGACAAGTGGAAACACCATATATTTT

clone size: -
J gene: TRBJ1-5
V gene: TRBV2
D gene: -
CDR3 protein: CASSEVFQPQHF
CDR3 DNA: TGTGCCAGCAGTGAAGTTTTTCAGCCCCAGCATTTT

clone size: few
J gene: TRBJ1-1
V gene: TRBV16
D gene: -
CDR3 protein: CASSQSQGGTEAFF
CDR3 DNA: TGTGCCAGCAGCCAATCTCAGGGAGGTACTGAAGCTTTCTTT

clone size: -
J gene: TRBJ2-1
V gene: TRBV10-3
D gene: -
CDR3 protein: CAISDASWSNEQFF
CDR3 DNA: TGTGCCATCAGTGACGCTAGCTGGAGCAATGAGCAGTTCTTC

clone size: few
J gene: TRBJ2-7
V gene: TRBV10-1
D gene: -
CDR3 protein: CASRKGTPSYEQYF
CDR3 DNA: TGCGCCAGCAGGAAGGGGACGCCTTCCTACGAGCAGTACTTC

clone size: many
J gene: TRBJ1-2
V gene: TRBV6-6
D gene: TRBD1
CDR3 protein: CASSFPGQGAHGYTF
CDR3 DNA: TGTGCCAGCAGCTTTCCGGGACAGGGGGCGCATGGCTACACCTTC

clone size: many
J gene: TRBJ1-2
V gene: TRBV7-6
D gene: TRBD1
CDR3 protein: CASSPNRGQAYGYTF
CDR3 DNA: TGTGCCAGCAGCCCTAACAGGGGGCAGGCCTATGGCTACACCTTC